This TCR beta chain came from a study of cytomegalovirus exposure and HLA in healthy donors. Study-wide background: Genetic ancestry analysis placed about 80% of the approximately 390 donors that were genotyped in the Caucasian-associated cluster.

Study-level findings and limits: Excluded were some V segments that proved indistinguishable, including TRBV6-2 and TRBV6-3. One variant, a missense change in DCLRE1C, was linked in a later analysis to TCR beta V- and J-gene trimming.

Trimming left V 8 bases short and J 8 bases short, with 13 bases between. CDR3 length: 12 amino acids. CDR1 and CDR2 from the germline V gene are SNHLY and FYNNEI. Primers for the PCR totalled 60 Vbeta and 13 Jbeta. Libraries were prepared by immunoSEQ multiplex PCR; TCRdb keeps only in-frame clonotypes and omits some of them. The data contain 110,000 to 150,000 clones, 60% to 80% of them singletons. About this clone itself: As yet, its antigen is unknown.

V is TRBV2 and J is TRBJ2-1, with D perhaps matching TRBD2 (6 bases). The origin of this receptor is a male donor in good health and CMV-seronegative. The sequenced sample was PBMCs. Written as DNA, the CDR3 is TGTGCCAGCGGGGGGACCAACGATGAGCAGTTCTTC. Its protein is CASGGTNDEQFF.